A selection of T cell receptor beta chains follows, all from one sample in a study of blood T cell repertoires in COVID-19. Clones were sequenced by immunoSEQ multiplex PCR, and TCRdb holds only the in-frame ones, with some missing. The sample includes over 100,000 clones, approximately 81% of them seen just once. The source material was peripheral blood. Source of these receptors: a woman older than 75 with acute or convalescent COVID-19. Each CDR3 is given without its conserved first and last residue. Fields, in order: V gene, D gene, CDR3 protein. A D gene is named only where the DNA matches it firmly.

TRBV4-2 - ASSQDGGRHGYT
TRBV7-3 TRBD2 ASSLTSGGPYEQY
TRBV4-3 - ASSQGGTGGYGYT
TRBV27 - ASSPQGFNYGYT
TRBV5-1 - ASSQDNYGYT
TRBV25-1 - ASSDNRDGELF
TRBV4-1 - ACCRNRRYQPQH
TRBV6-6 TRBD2 ASSYSERGVYYEQY
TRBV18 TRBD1 ASSPPSGQGTGELF
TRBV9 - ASSVEHDSSYEQY
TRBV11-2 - ASSEMYEAF
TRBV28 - ASSINNIQHQAF
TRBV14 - ASSLGRYNEQF
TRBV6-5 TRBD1 ASRGQPVSNQPQH
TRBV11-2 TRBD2 ASSSGTSGRETQY
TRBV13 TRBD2 ASSHLAGSVTDTQY
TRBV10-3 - AIRELGGIPVRAKNIQY
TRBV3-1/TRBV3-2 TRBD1 ASSQGQGNQPQH
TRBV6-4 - ASSDSFQKAF
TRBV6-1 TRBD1 ASSELGQGPNEQF
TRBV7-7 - ASSSGVGETQY
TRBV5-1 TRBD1 ASSLGQGFEAF
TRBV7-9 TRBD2 ASSPRLAGGKETQY
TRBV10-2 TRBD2 ASSESRAGVNYEQY
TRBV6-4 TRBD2 ASSISRGGSDTQY
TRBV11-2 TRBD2 ASSLIGGGSQETQY
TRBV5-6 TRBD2 ASSHLAGAYTQY
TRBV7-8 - ASSLLGVPEQY
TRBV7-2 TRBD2 ASNLAGGASGRAGTQY
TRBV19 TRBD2 ASSIGPGLAGETQY
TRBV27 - ASSLGLGSYNEQF
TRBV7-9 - ASRLTGNADTQY
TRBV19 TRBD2 ASSTLPGLAGGGGETQY
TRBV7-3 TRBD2 ASSLTPAGDPTDTQY
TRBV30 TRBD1 AWNPGQPYNEQF
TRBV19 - ASSTEILAGGYT
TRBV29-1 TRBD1 SVNRGPEAF
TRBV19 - ASSSLPGEPSPLH
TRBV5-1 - ASRLTQDNYGYT
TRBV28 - ASRIRGYSNQPQH
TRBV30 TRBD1 AWSPKGTGTETQY
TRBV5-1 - ASSLAVGPGSRGEQF
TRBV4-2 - ASSQDGVNTEAF
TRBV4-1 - ASSQGGFREKLF
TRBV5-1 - ASSLAEGGDYEQY
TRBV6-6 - ASTPGPGELF